The rows below give T cell receptor beta chains drawn from one sample of a study of blood T cell repertoires in COVID-19. Generated by immunoSEQ multiplex PCR, the TCRdb table keeps only in-frame clones and is missing some. This sample has fewer than 200,000 clones, with about 86% found just once. Sequences were obtained from peripheral blood. The source is a man between 45 and 60 years old with active or convalescent COVID-19. Each CDR3 is given with its conserved first and last residue. The D gene is left open where the match is weak. Only some rows state a clone size, as once, few, many or a class for expanded clones.

j_call clone_size v_call d_call cdr3_nt cdr3_aa
TRBJ1-3 . TRBV9 . TGTGCCAGCAGCAACACAGGGAACTCTGGAAACACCATATATTTT CASSNTGNSGNTIYF
TRBJ1-6 . TRBV5-1 TRBD1 TGCGCCAGCAGCTTTGGGGACAGTAATTCACCCCTCCACTTT CASSFGDSNSPLHF
TRBJ1-2 . TRBV7-9 TRBD1 TGTGCCAGCAGACCTTTGACAGGGTACTATGGCTACACCTTC CASRPLTGYYGYTF
TRBJ2-1 . TRBV9 TRBD2 TGTGCCAGCAGCGTCGGGGAGGGCTCCTACAATGAGCAGTTCTTC CASSVGEGSYNEQFF
TRBJ2-1 . TRBV11-3 . TGTGCCAGCAGCTTCGGGATTTACAATGAGCAGTTCTTC CASSFGIYNEQFF
TRBJ2-2 . TRBV6-5 TRBD2 TGTGCCACCCGACTAGCGGAAGGGATCGGGGAGCTGTTTTTT CATRLAEGIGELFF
TRBJ2-1 few TRBV7-3 TRBD1 TGTGCCAGCAGCTTAATAGGACAGGGAAGTTTGTTCTTC CASSLIGQGSLFF
TRBJ2-3 . TRBV24-1 . TGTGCCACCAGTGATTTGTATAGCACAGATACGCAGTATTTT CATSDLYSTDTQYF
TRBJ2-7 once TRBV6-1 . TGTGCCAGCACCACGACGTCGGGGGAGCGGTACTTC CASTTTSGERYF
TRBJ2-5 . TRBV3-1/TRBV3-2 . TGTGCCAGCAGCATTACAGGGTGGGAGACCCAGTACTTC CASSITGWETQYF
TRBJ2-1 few TRBV7-3 . TGTGCCAGCAGCTTATCTAACTACAATGAGCAGTTCTTC CASSLSNYNEQFF
TRBJ2-2 . TRBV6-2/TRBV6-3 . TGTGCCAGCAGCCAATCGAGCCGCTCCGGGGAGCTGTTTTTT CASSQSSRSGELFF
TRBJ1-1 . TRBV2 TRBD1 TGTGCCAGCTGGACAGGGCAATTCAGTGAAGCTTTCTTT CASWTGQFSEAFF
TRBJ1-2 . TRBV5-1 TRBD1 TGCGCCAGCAGCTCTCGGGACAGGGAAGGGGGCTACACCTTC CASSSRDREGGYTF
TRBJ1-5 . TRBV19 . TGTGCCAGTAGTATACCGGGGTTCAATCAGCCCCAGCATTTT CASSIPGFNQPQHF
TRBJ1-1 many TRBV6-2/TRBV6-3 . TGTGCCAGCAGTTACGGGGGGTTCACTGAAGCTTTCTTT CASSYGGFTEAFF
TRBJ2-5 . TRBV7-7 TRBD2 TGTGCCAGCAGCTTAGGGGGCGGGGGGGCCGAGACCCAGTACTTC CASSLGGGGAETQYF
TRBJ2-7 . TRBV19 TRBD1 TGTGCCAGTAGTAGCCGTGGGCAGGGGGTCTACGAGCAGTACTTC CASSSRGQGVYEQYF
TRBJ1-5 . TRBV30 TRBD1 TGTGCCTGGAGCTCGACAGGGGGCAGTCAGCCCCAGCATTTT CAWSSTGGSQPQHF
TRBJ2-3 . TRBV24-1 . TGTGCCACCAGTGATCGGGACTCCACCAGCACAGATACGCAGTATTTT CATSDRDSTSTDTQYF
TRBJ2-1 once TRBV7-2 . TGTGCCAGCAGCCGCGGGACCCTCAATGAGCAGTTCTTC CASSRGTLNEQFF
TRBJ2-2 . TRBV21-1 . TGTGCCAGCAGCAAATCAGGGGACCTGTACGCGAACACCGGGGAGCTGTTTTTT CASSKSGDLYANTGELFF
TRBJ1-6 . TRBV30 . TGTGCCTGGAGCAGGCTGACATACGGGGTCCACTTT CAWSRLTYGVHF
TRBJ2-7 . TRBV27 . TGTGCCAGCAGTTTATATACGGTATCGGAGCAGTACTTC CASSLYTVSEQYF
TRBJ1-2 . TRBV4-3 . TGCGCCAGCAGCCAAGAAGCAGGGGCCGCGAGCTATGGCTACACCTTC CASSQEAGAASYGYTF
TRBJ2-5 . TRBV24-1 . TGTGCCACCAGTGATCCTCCGGGCGCAGGGAAAGAGACCCAGTACTTC CATSDPPGAGKETQYF
TRBJ1-1 . TRBV10-3 TRBD1 TGTGCCATCAGTGAGCCGCAGGGGGCAGTCACTGAAGCTTTCTTT CAISEPQGAVTEAFF
TRBJ2-1 . TRBV15 TRBD2 TGTGCCACCAGAGACCCGGGACTAGAGTTGTACAATGAGCAGTTCTTC CATRDPGLELYNEQFF
TRBJ2-7 . TRBV4-3 TRBD1 TGCGCCAGCAGCCATGATCGACAGGGCGAGCAGTACTTC CASSHDRQGEQYF
TRBJ1-4 . TRBV7-6 TRBD1 TGTGCCAGCAGCTTCACCGGGACAGGGGGTGAAAAACTGTTTTTT CASSFTGTGGEKLFF
TRBJ1-6 . TRBV2 . TGTGCCAGCAGCCACGGGACTTCTAATTCACCCCTCCACTTT CASSHGTSNSPLHF
TRBJ2-1 once TRBV7-3 . TGTGCCAGCAGCCCTGGGGGGGCCAACTACAATGAGCAGTTCTTC CASSPGGANYNEQFF
TRBJ2-7 . TRBV28 TRBD2 TGTGCCACCCTCAGCGGGAACGCCTACGAGCAGTACTTC CATLSGNAYEQYF
TRBJ2-2 . TRBV4-1 TRBD2 TGCGCCAGCAGCCATCCACTAGCGGGAGGGCCAGGCCCTAACACCGGGGAGCTGTTTTTT CASSHPLAGGPGPNTGELFF
TRBJ1-2 . TRBV9 TRBD1 TGTGCCAGCAGCGTAGACAGGGGCCCCTATGGCTACACCTTC CASSVDRGPYGYTF
TRBJ2-6 . TRBV7-9 TRBD2 TGTGCCAGCAGCTCTGGACTAGACCAAAGCTACTCTGGGGCCAACGTCCTGACTTTC CASSSGLDQSYSGANVLTF
TRBJ1-1 . TRBV28 TRBD1 TGTGCCAGCAGTACAGGGGGTAGAGCTTTCTTT CASSTGGRAFF
TRBJ1-1 . TRBV7-2 . TGTGCCAGCAGCTCCCAGACATCTAACACTGAAGCTTTCTTT CASSSQTSNTEAFF
TRBJ1-5 . TRBV28 . TGTGCCAGCATACCGGCCGGCGGGAATTGGGGCAATCAGCCCCAGCATTTT CASIPAGGNWGNQPQHF
TRBJ2-7 . TRBV5-1 . TGCGCCAGCAGAGTTGGGCCCGCGAGTGGCACCTACGAGCAGTACTTC CASRVGPASGTYEQYF
TRBJ1-5 . TRBV28 . TGTGCCAGCAGCAAGGAAACAGGGTTACCCCAGCATTTT CASSKETGLPQHF
TRBJ1-5 few TRBV2 . TGTGCCAGCAGAGCTCAGGCAGCCCGGCCCCAGCATTTT CASRAQAARPQHF
TRBJ1-2 few TRBV28 TRBD1 TGTGCCGCGAGACAGGGGACAAACTATGGCTACACCTTC CAARQGTNYGYTF
TRBJ2-7 . TRBV7-9 TRBD1 TGTGCCAGCAGCTCTTCGGACAGGGTCTACGAGCAGTACTTC CASSSSDRVYEQYF
TRBJ2-1 once TRBV28 TRBD2 TGTGCCAGCAGTTTATCAGCGGGAGGGAAAAATGAGCAGTTCTTC CASSLSAGGKNEQFF
TRBJ2-3 . TRBV30 . TGTGCCTGGGGTCGGGCAGATACGCAGTATTTT CAWGRADTQYF
TRBJ2-2 . TRBV3-1/TRBV3-2 TRBD1 TGTGCCAGCAGCCACTTCGAGGGGGCCAACACCGGGGAGCTGTTTTTT CASSHFEGANTGELFF
TRBJ2-1 few TRBV18 . TGTGCCAGCTCACTTGCCGAACAAGTAATCGAGCAGTTCTTC CASSLAEQVIEQFF
TRBJ1-3 . TRBV14 . TGTGCCAGCAGCCAAACCCGGAACACCATATATTTT CASSQTRNTIYF
TRBJ1-5 . TRBV1 . TGCACCAGCAGCCAAGCGCAGGGTTTCAATCAGCCCCAGCATTTT CTSSQAQGFNQPQHF
TRBJ2-2 . TRBV10-3 . TGTGCCATCAGTTCGACAGACACCGGGGAGCTGTTTTTT CAISSTDTGELFF
TRBJ2-1 few TRBV19 TRBD2 TGTGCCAGTAGCCCACCGGGACTAGGGAAAAAAGATGAGCAGTTCTTC CASSPPGLGKKDEQFF